A single sample gave rise to the 28 T cell receptor beta chains below, sequenced in a study of regulatory T cells in long-lasting Graves disease. CDR3 regions were amplified by Arm-PCR using iRepertoire HTBI primers to build TCR beta libraries. Using its own MiXCR run on the multiplex PCR reads, TCRdb lists one record per CDR3 protein. The sample lists about 440,000 distinct CDR3 sequences; over 15% were seen once. Time point here: newly diagnosed GD, antithyroid drugs for less than 3 months. From RNA extracted from PBMCs, the TCR library was made. The same sample was also used in a study of T cells in Graves' hyperthyroidism and ophthalmopathy.

Sequences were derived from peripheral blood mononuclear cells (PBMCs), sampled at new diagnosis, from a patient treated with antithyroid drugs. These receptors all stem from a woman aged 30 to 39 with Graves disease.

This clonotype was observed a few times. The rearrangement links TRBV4-3 to TRBJ1-2; TRBD1 aligns across 8 bases. The CDR3 extends over 16 amino acids. V trimming: 1 base; J trimming: 5 bases; junction bases outside the gene matches: 9. Germline V CDR1 and CDR2: LGHNA, YSLEER. The CDR3 nucleotides read TGCGCCAGCAGCCAAGGGGACAGGATCCCCCTTTATGGCTACACCTTC. Translating it yields CASSQGDRIPLYGYTF.

The V call is TRBV5-4, the J call TRBJ1-1, with a weak D call TRBD1 (5 bases). The CDR3 is 14 residues long. Between the trimmed V and J ends, which lost 0 bases and 3 bases, there was a span of 9 bases. CDR1 is SGHNT, CDR2 YYREEE, per germline (reference sequence). For the CDR3, the DNA is TGTGCCAGCAGCTTGGACGGCAGGGACACTGAAGCTTTCTTT. This codes for CASSLDGRDTEAFF. Full variable domain (rest looked up from reference TRBV5-4 and TRBJ1-1): ETGVTQSPTHLIKTRGQQVTLRCSSQSGHNTVSWYQQALGQGPQFIFQYYREEENGRGNFPPRFSGLQFPNYSSELNVNALELDDSALYLCASSLDGRDTEAFFGQGTRLTVV.

There are many counts of this clonotype. This rearrangement joins TRBV7-3 to TRBJ2-1; TRBD2 matches 7 bases. The J segment lost 6 bases and the V segment lost 1 base, leaving 6 bases of the junction unmatched. The germline V gene encodes CDR1 SGHTA and CDR2 FQGTGA. This CDR3 comprises 15 residues. CDR3 residues: CASSLNGGSANEQFF. CDR3 in DNA: TGTGCCAGCAGCTTAAATGGCGGGAGTGCCAATGAGCAGTTCTTC.

This sequence joins TRBV7-3 and TRBJ2-3, with a tentative D call TRBD2 (6 bases). V lost 5 bases and J 4 bases, leaving 16 bases between the germline ends. Per germline, CDR1 SGHTA and CDR2 FQGTGA. The CDR3 sequence is 15 residues long. The CDR3 coding sequence is TGTGCCAGCAGCAGAGGGCGGGGCGCACCAGATACGCAGTATTTT. As protein: CASSRGRGAPDTQYF. The full variable domain, completed using reference TRBV7-3 and TRBJ2-3, is GAGVSQTPSNKVTEKGKYVELRCDPISGHTALYWYRQSLGQGPEFLIYFQGTGAADDSGLPNDRFFAVRPEGSVSTLKIQRTERGDSAVYLCASSRGRGAPDTQYFGPGTRLTVL.

This clonotype was detected many times. The rearrangement links TRBV20-1 to TRBJ2-7; 7 nucleotides align to TRBD1. There are 14 residues in the CDR3. Germline lookup yields CDR1 DFQATT and CDR2 SNEGSKA (reference sequence). V gave up 5 bases and J gave up 4 bases; unmatched junction bases: 11. CDR3 loop: CSAAVQGERYEQYF. CDR3 sequence (DNA): TGCAGTGCTGCCGTCCAGGGGGAACGTTACGAGCAGTACTTC.

This clonotype was observed a handful of times. The genes are TRBV6-5 and TRBJ2-5; perhaps TRBD1 as D (5 bases). Trimming removed 1 base at V and 5 bases at J, with 11 bases between. CDR1 and CDR2 from the germline V gene are MNHEY and SVGAGI. CDR3 length: 14 amino acids. The CDR3 reads CASSYFARAETQYF. In DNA, the CDR3 is TGTGCCAGCAGTTACTTTGCCAGGGCTGAGACCCAGTACTTC.

This clonotype turned up a few times. The chain uses TRBV14 and TRBJ2-3, with D unclear. CDR1 and CDR2 (germline): SGHDN, FVKESK. This CDR3 has 17 amino acids. V was cut by 0 bases and J by 3 bases, with 16 bases left in between. CDR3 residues: CASSQEIGVRRTDTQYF. CDR3 bases: TGTGCCAGCAGCCAAGAGATAGGTGTCAGAAGGACAGATACGCAGTATTTT.

This clonotype was counted many times. The chain couples TRBV13 to TRBJ2-2; 9 positions match TRBD2. The length of the CDR3 is 16 residues. Germline assignment: CDR1 PRHDT and CDR2 FYEKMQ (reference sequence). The junction had 6 bases not matched to a gene; V was cut back by 3 bases and J by 4 bases. The CDR3 protein is CASSFDLAGSTGELFF. CDR3 DNA sequence: TGTGCCAGCAGCTTCGATCTAGCGGGGAGCACCGGGGAGCTGTTTTTT.

This chain uses TRBV24-1 with TRBJ1-3; D is ambiguous. Germline lookup yields CDR1 KGHDR and CDR2 SFDVKD. This CDR3 has 13 amino acids. The ends were cut back, 3 bases at V and 4 bases at J, with 6 bases in the middle. In nucleotides, the CDR3 is TGTGCCACCAGTGATCCGACGGGAAACACCATATATTTT. Its protein product is CATSDPTGNTIYF.

This clonotype has just a few counts. The chain is built from TRBV3-1 and TRBJ1-2; D gene unclear. In germline, CDR1 is LGHDT, CDR2 YNNKEL (reference sequence). V gave up 1 base and J gave up 8 bases, with 8 bases separating them. CDR3 size: 12 residues. The CDR3 DNA follows: TGTGCCAGCAGCCAAGTCGGGATCGGCTACACCTTC. It encodes CASSQVGIGYTF.

This clonotype was counted many times. The chain has TRBV11-2 and TRBJ2-3; D remains unclear. The better agreement between TRBJ1-1 and the DNA end casts doubt on the J call. The V gene's germline CDR1 is SGHAT and CDR2 FQNNGV. The CDR3 is 12 residues long. The chain's CDR3 is CASRQLGMLAFF. The CDR3 DNA follows: TGTGCCAGCAGGCAGCTAGGTATGCTGGCTTTCTTT.

This clonotype showed up many times. The chain couples TRBV28 to TRBJ2-5; TRBD2 might be the D (6 bases). Per germline, CDR1 MDHEN and CDR2 SYDVKM. The length of the CDR3 is 15 residues. Trimming shortened V by 5 bases and J by 5 bases, and 18 bases separated the two germline ends. The CDR3 protein is CASSPSRGGGETQYF. DNA for the CDR3: TGTGCCAGCAGTCCTTCACGGGGTGGAGGGGAGACCCAGTACTTC.

This clonotype was detected ten times or more. The rearrangement uses TRBV5-5 and TRBJ1-2; no reliable D call. V was trimmed by 3 bases and J by 0 bases, leaving 9 bases between them. Per germline, CDR1 SGHKS and CDR2 YYEKEE (reference sequence). The CDR3 spans 14 residues. For the CDR3, the DNA is TGTGCCAGCAGCTCCTGGGGAGCTAACTATGGCTACACCTTC. Translating it yields CASSSWGANYGYTF.

This clonotype was picked up many times. The J gene is TRBJ1-6, the V gene TRBV5-1; D is ambiguous. From germline, CDR1 is SGHRS and CDR2 YFSETQ. The CDR3 totals 14 residues. The V gene lost 0 bases and the J gene lost 8 bases, with 9 bases spanning the gap. The CDR3 here is CASSLEGFDSPLHF. For the CDR3, the DNA is TGCGCCAGCAGCTTGGAAGGGTTCGATTCACCCCTCCACTTT.

This clonotype was counted ten times or more. V gene TRBV28 combines with J gene TRBJ1-1; 7 bases line up with TRBD1. The CDR3 extends over 16 amino acids. Germline trimming cut 6 bases from V and 7 bases from J; bases unmatched to any gene: 17. Germline assignment: CDR1 MDHEN and CDR2 SYDVKM. The CDR3: CASRPGQPVRGVEAFF. The CDR3 DNA is TGTGCCAGCAGGCCGGGACAGCCAGTTAGGGGCGTTGAAGCTTTCTTT.

The chain has TRBV9 and TRBJ1-1; weak D call: TRBD1 (5 bases). This CDR3 spans 16 amino acids. CDR1 SGDLS and CDR2 YYNGEE come from the germline V gene. V was cut by 0 bases and J by 1 base, with 13 bases left in between. CDR3 DNA sequence: TGTGCCAGCAGCGTAGCTATGGGCGGACAGAACACTGAAGCTTTCTTT. It encodes CASSVAMGGQNTEAFF.

A few counts support this clonotype. This chain connects TRBV19 to TRBJ1-2; TRBD1 matches 9 bases. Per the germline V gene, CDR1 is LNHDA and CDR2 is SQIVND (reference sequence). Trimming took 6 bases from V and 4 from J; bases not matched to a gene: 12. CDR3 length: 16 amino acids. CDR3 loop: CASSLIQGAHPYGYTF. The CDR3 bases are TGTGCCAGTAGCTTAATACAGGGGGCGCATCCCTATGGCTACACCTTC.

On this clonotype itself: This may come from a read error, since a much larger clone is one base off. The gene calls are TRBV6-2 or TRBV6-3 and TRBJ1-2; D is unclear. Germline CDR1 is MNHEY and CDR2 is SVGEGT. The V end was cut by 5 bases, the J end by 1 base, with 14 bases between. The CDR3 runs to 15 residues. The CDR3 sequence is CASSESGRHNYGYTF. The CDR3 bases are TGTGCCAGCAGTGAATCCGGCAGACATAACTATGGCTACACCTTC.

Concerning this clonotype: The junction does not match germline at one end; this may be a read error. The chain joins TRBV5-5 to TRBJ2-5, with D possibly TRBD2 on 6 matching bases. The CDR3 covers 14 residues. Germline loops: CDR1 SGHKS, CDR2 YYEKEE (reference sequence). The CDR3: CTSSLGGVGETQYF. The CDR3 DNA reads as TGTACCAGCAGCTTGGGGGGAGTGGGAGAGACCCAGTACTTC.

This clonotype was found many times. Here the CDR3 reads CASSRGNDNTDTQYF. Here the CDR3 DNA reads TGTGCCAGCAGTCGAGGGAACGACAACACAGATACGCAGTATTTT. The chain carries TRBV28 and TRBJ2-3; maybe TRBD2 (5 bases). The germline V and J ends were trimmed by 5 bases and 2 bases, with 14 bases remaining between them. CDR1 MDHEN and CDR2 SYDVKM come from the germline V gene. The length of the CDR3 is 15 residues.

This clonotype was seen repeatedly, ten times or more. The chain joins TRBV30 to TRBJ2-1; D is perhaps TRBD1 (5 bases). V was trimmed by 1 base and J by 9 bases, leaving 7 bases between them. Germline CDR1 GTSNPN, CDR2 SVGIG (reference sequence). The CDR3 is 11 amino acids. The CDR3 DNA reads TGTGCCTGGAGTGCACAGGTTGAGCAGTTCTTC. Translated: CAWSAQVEQFF.

This clonotype was seen ten or more times. The chain links TRBV5-1 to TRBJ2-3; D remains unclear. Germline lookup yields CDR1 SGHRS and CDR2 YFSETQ. The CDR3 covers 16 residues. V lost 4 bases and J 3 bases, leaving 18 bases between the germline ends. CDR3 in DNA: TGCGCCAGCAGCCCCCTAGGGTCGTTACGAACAGATACGCAGTATTTT. Translated, it gives CASSPLGSLRTDTQYF. The complete variable domain, with remaining parts taken from reference TRBV5-1 and TRBJ2-3, reads KAGVTQTPRYLIKTRGQQVTLSCSPISGHRSVSWYQQTPGQGLQFLFEYFSETQRNKGNFPGRFSGRQFSNSRSEMNVSTLELGDSALYLCASSPLGSLRTDTQYFGPGTRLTVL.

This clonotype occurred many times. The gene calls are TRBV28 and TRBJ1-2; D is ambiguous. CDR1 and CDR2 (germline): MDHEN, SYDVKM. Trimming took off 8 bases at V and 3 bases at J, with 19 bases between the two ends. The CDR3 is 15 amino acids. CDR3 amino acids: CASLPAKDFDYGYTF. CDR3 in DNA: TGTGCCAGCCTCCCCGCGAAGGACTTCGACTATGGCTACACCTTC.

This clonotype was recorded at least ten times. The chain employs TRBV12-3 or TRBV12-4 and TRBJ1-5, with D perhaps matching TRBD1 (5 bases). The V end was cut by 3 bases, the J end by 0 bases, with 12 bases between. The CDR3 contains 16 residues. CDR3 sequence reads: CASSFGATPSNQPQHF. CDR3 sequence (DNA): TGTGCCAGCAGTTTCGGGGCCACACCTAGCAATCAGCCCCAGCATTTT.

The chain is built from TRBV28 and TRBJ2-3, with TRBD2 identical over 16 bases. The CDR3 is made up of 20 amino acids. The germline V gene encodes CDR1 MDHEN and CDR2 SYDVKM. J lost 4 bases, V lost 6 bases, and 16 bases had no gene match. In nucleotides, the CDR3 is TGTGCCAGCAGCCGTCCCCGGGGGACTAGCGGGAGGGCCTTCCCAGATACGCAGTATTTT. This sequence encodes CASSRPRGTSGRAFPDTQYF.

This clonotype was detected many times. This chain connects TRBV20-1 to TRBJ1-1; tentatively, D is TRBD1 (6 bases). The CDR3 totals 15 residues. Germline-derived CDR1 and CDR2 are DFQATT and SNEGSKA (reference sequence). The ends were cut back, 2 bases at V and 1 base at J, with 14 bases in the middle. The CDR3 bases are TGCAGTGCTAGAACGGGGCAGGGGAGGAACACTGAAGCTTTCTTT. Its protein is CSARTGQGRNTEAFF.

Many counts were recorded for this clonotype. DNA for the CDR3: TGCAGTGCTAGTGCGAAAGATGGCTACACCTTC. Translated, it gives CSASAKDGYTF. The chain employs TRBV20-1 and TRBJ1-2; D is unresolved. V was shortened by 3 bases and J by 6 bases, with 8 bases between the two germline ends. The germline V gene has CDR1 DFQATT and CDR2 SNEGSKA (reference sequence). The CDR3 extends over 11 amino acids.

This clonotype appeared many times. The V call is TRBV11-1, the J call TRBJ2-7; D gene unclear. The germline CDR1 and CDR2 sequences are SGHAT and FQDESV (reference sequence). Trimming removed 6 bases at V and 3 bases at J, with 12 bases between. The CDR3 length is 13 residues. CDR3 sequence (DNA): TGTGCCAGCAGAGAGGACGAATACTACGAGCAGTACTTC. Protein product: CASREDEYYEQYF.